The next 29 T cell receptor beta chains were all read from a single sample in a study of T cells in tuberculosis. Only in-frame clones appear in the TCRdb table, and some are missing; sequencing was by immunoSEQ multiplex PCR. This table holds more than 30,000 clones, 94% found once. Indicated time point: new active TB diagnosis, blood taken before or within 7 days of starting treatment. This specimen was PBMCs, taken at tuberculosis diagnosis. These receptors originate from an adult with tuberculosis.

This chain links TRBV19 with TRBJ1-1, with D possibly being TRBD1 (5 bases). CDR1 LNHDA and CDR2 SQIVND come from the germline V gene (reference sequence). The CDR3 spans 16 residues. V was shortened by 3 bases and J by 0 bases, with 14 bases between the two germline ends. CDR3 in DNA: TGTGCCAGTAGTATCCGTCTTCGGGGGGTGAACACTGAAGCTTTCTTT. Translation: CASSIRLRGVNTEAFF.

The V and J genes are TRBV6-1 and TRBJ2-3; 9 bases agree with TRBD2. The CDR3 length is 14 residues. Trimming cost V 7 bases and J 3 bases; bases outside gene matches: 5. CDR1 and CDR2 (germline): MNHNS, SASEGT. For the CDR3, the DNA is TGTGCCAGCACCGCGGGACTAGCAACAGATACGCAGTATTTT. The encoded protein is CASTAGLATDTQYF.

This sequence joins TRBV30 and TRBJ1-6; a possible D gene is TRBD1 (6 bases). Germline V gives CDR1 GTSNPN, CDR2 SVGIG (reference sequence). V lost 4 bases and J lost 14, with 18 bases in between. The CDR3 length is 13 residues. The DNA for the CDR3 is TGTGCCTGGACGGACAGCCCGTTTAGGGCCCTCCACTTT. Translated: CAWTDSPFRALHF.

The rearrangement joins TRBV4-3 to TRBJ1-2; D is undetermined. The CDR3 consists of 11 residues. V lost 0 bases and J lost 6, with 2 bases in between. Germline V CDR1 and CDR2: LGHNA, YSLEER. The CDR3, as DNA: TGCGCCAGCAGCCAAGACGATGGCTACACCTTC. It translates to CASSQDDGYTF.

V usage is TRBV6-1 and J usage is TRBJ1-5; maybe TRBD1 (6 bases). Germline V gene lookup returns CDR1 MNHNS and CDR2 SASEGT. This CDR3 contains 16 residues. V lost 1 base to trimming and J lost 4 bases, with 14 bases between them. In DNA, the CDR3 is TGTGCCAGCAGTGAAGTTGGGGGGGCACTGAATCAGCCCCAGCATTTT. Its translation is CASSEVGGALNQPQHF.

This chain joins TRBV11-3 and TRBJ2-3; 9 bases are shared with TRBD2. Losses at the gene ends were 1 base for V and 1 base for J; bases not matched to a gene: 6. Germline V CDR1 and CDR2: SGHNT, YENEEA. The length of the CDR3 is 17 residues. The CDR3 DNA sequence: TGTGCCAGCAGCTTAGGTCGGCGGGGGGGAGGCACAGATACGCAGTATTTT. Translation gives CASSLGRRGGGTDTQYF.

The chain joins TRBV10-3 to TRBJ2-7; 7 positions match TRBD1. The CDR3 has 15 residues. The V gene end was trimmed by 2 bases and the J gene end by 3 bases; junction bases not matched to a gene: 7. The V gene's germline CDR1 is ENHRY and CDR2 SYGVKD. The CDR3 bases are TGTGCCATCAGTGAGCTTCGGACAGGAGACTACGAGCAGTACTTC. It yields the protein CAISELRTGDYEQYF.

The chain has TRBV27 and TRBJ1-2; D may be TRBD1 (5 bases). Germline values: CDR1 MNHEY, CDR2 SMNVEV (reference sequence). The CDR3 is 13 residues long. Trimming shortened V by 2 bases and J by 6 bases, and 10 bases separated the two germline ends. The CDR3 region is CASSLAGLDGYTF. The CDR3 DNA reads as TGTGCCAGCAGTTTAGCAGGGCTTGATGGCTACACCTTC.

The gene calls are TRBV11-3 and TRBJ1-3; maybe TRBD1 (5 bases). The germline gives CDR1 SGHNT, CDR2 YENEEA. The CDR3 covers 15 residues. With 3 bases removed from V and 0 bases from J, the gap between germline ends came to 9 bases. CDR3 amino acids: CASSFDRSSGNTIYF. DNA for the CDR3: TGTGCCAGCAGCTTTGACAGAAGCTCTGGAAACACCATATATTTT.

This clone was seen a handful of times. This sequence joins TRBV6-5 and TRBJ2-7; D call uncertain. The germline V gene encodes CDR1 MNHEY and CDR2 SVGAGI. This CDR3 region has 14 residues. The V and J ends lost 7 bases and 2 bases respectively, with 15 bases between them. CDR3 DNA: TGTGCCAGCACCCCGACTCAAGGTCCCTACGAGCAGTACTTC. Translation: CASTPTQGPYEQYF.

The gene calls are TRBV2 and TRBJ2-2; D possibly corresponds to TRBD2 (6 bases). Trimming pared 8 bases from V and 3 bases from J, leaving 10 bases between. The length of the CDR3 is 13 residues. Germline V lookup: CDR1 SNHLY, CDR2 FYNNEI. For the CDR3, the DNA is TGTGCCAGCGGAGGGATGTACACCGGGGAGCTGTTTTTT. Its protein product is CASGGMYTGELFF.

The chain links TRBV5-1 to TRBJ2-3; 7 bases align to TRBD1. The CDR3 totals 15 residues. Germline V gene sequence: CDR1 SGHRS, CDR2 YFSETQ. Germline trimming cut 3 bases from V and 4 bases from J; bases unmatched to any gene: 8. In nucleotides, the CDR3 is TGCGCCAGCAGCTCCTTCGGACAGGTCTCAGATACGCAGTATTTT. This encodes CASSSFGQVSDTQYF.

The chain is built from TRBV4-1 and TRBJ1-3, with D maybe TRBD1 (5 bases). Trimming cost V 1 base and J 1 base, with 23 bases left between them. Germline V gene lookup returns CDR1 MGHRA and CDR2 YSYEKL. The CDR3 is made up of 20 amino acids. The CDR3 nucleotides are TGCGCCAGCAGCCAAGGAGCAGGGCTTCAAGTGTCTTCGTCTGGAAACACCATATATTTT. Translation gives CASSQGAGLQVSSSGNTIYF.

The sample holds one count of this clone. This chain uses TRBV4-2 with TRBJ2-1, with a possible D match to TRBD2 (5 bases). The CDR3 has 16 residues. From germline, CDR1 is LGHNA and CDR2 YNFKEQ. V lost 7 bases to trimming and J lost 2 bases, with 18 bases between them. CDR3 sequence reads: CASTRQYGDTYNEQFF. CDR3 sequence (DNA): TGTGCCAGCACCCGACAATACGGGGATACCTACAATGAGCAGTTCTTC.

This CDR3 reads CASLPRGQGAPGELFF. In nucleotides, the CDR3 is TGTGCCAGCCTTCCTCGGGGCCAGGGGGCACCCGGGGAGCTGTTTTTT. The chain carries TRBV6-6 and TRBJ2-2, with 8 bases lining up with TRBD1. Germline trimming cut 8 bases from V and 6 bases from J; bases unmatched to any gene: 14. Germline loops: CDR1 MNHNY, CDR2 SVGAGI (reference sequence). The CDR3 sequence is 16 residues long.

The rearrangement links TRBV5-1 to TRBJ1-1; D is unresolved. With 7 bases removed from V and 5 bases from J, the gap between germline ends came to 9 bases. The V gene's germline CDR1 is SGHRS and CDR2 YFSETQ. There are 11 residues in the CDR3. The CDR3 nucleotides read TGCGCCAGCCGGAGGGAGACTGAAGCTTTCTTT. Amino acids: CASRRETEAFF.

This chain's CDR3 is CAWRRREGGAEAFF. The CDR3 DNA follows: TGTGCCTGGAGAAGACGGGAAGGTGGGGCTGAAGCTTTCTTT. The chain combines TRBV30 with TRBJ1-1; no clear D gene. Looked up from germline, CDR1 is GTSNPN and CDR2 is SVGIG (reference sequence). Trimming pared 3 bases from V and 6 bases from J, leaving 17 bases between. The CDR3 totals 14 residues. Full variable domain (missing parts from reference TRBV30 and TRBJ1-1): SQTIHQWPATLVQPVGSPLSLECTVEGTSNPNLYWYRQAAGRGLQLLFYSVGIGQISSEVPQNLSASRPQDRQFILSSKKLLLSDSGFYLCAWRRREGGAEAFFGQGTRLTVV.

This CDR3 is CASRTLAEQYF. CDR3 sequence (DNA): TGTGCCAGCCGGACTCTTGCCGAGCAGTACTTC. The rearrangement uses TRBV6-1 and TRBJ2-7, with D perhaps matching TRBD2 (5 bases). Trimming removed 8 bases at V and 6 bases at J, with 11 bases between. This CDR3 has 11 amino acids. Germline V lookup: CDR1 MNHNS, CDR2 SASEGT.

The chain joins TRBV5-1 to TRBJ2-3; possibly TRBD2 for D (6 bases). Germline V lookup: CDR1 SGHRS, CDR2 YFSETQ. V lost 3 bases, J lost 1 base, and 15 bases lay in between. This CDR3 contains 16 residues. CDR3 loop: CASSSVTSGGTDTQYF. The DNA of the CDR3 is TGCGCCAGCAGCTCAGTGACTAGTGGGGGCACAGATACGCAGTATTTT.

The chain combines TRBV18 with TRBJ2-7, with D maybe TRBD2 (8 bases). Germline-derived CDR1 and CDR2 are KGHSH and LQKENI. CDR3 length: 20 amino acids. Trimming stripped 3 bases from V and 3 bases from J, with 30 bases between. DNA for the CDR3: TGTGCCAGCTCACCGGGACAGCGGGGGCTGCGAGCGGGGAAACTCTACGAGCAGTACTTC. Protein product: CASSPGQRGLRAGKLYEQYF.

CDR3 DNA: TGTGCCAGCAGTCCACACAGGGGGTCTAATTCACCCCTCCACTTT. Translation: CASSPHRGSNSPLHF. The chain carries TRBV6-5 and TRBJ1-6; 8 nucleotides agree with TRBD1. There are 15 residues in the CDR3. The germline CDR1 and CDR2 sequences are MNHEY and SVGAGI. With V trimmed by 5 bases and J by 6 bases, 6 bases remained unmatched.

In nucleotides, the CDR3 is TGTGCCAGCAGCTTAGACCCGGGTAGTAATCAGCCCCAGCATTTT. It is translated as CASSLDPGSNQPQHF. This rearrangement joins TRBV11-2 to TRBJ1-5; D is unclear. V lost 0 bases and J 4 bases, leaving 10 bases between the germline ends. In germline, CDR1 is SGHAT, CDR2 FQNNGV. The length of the CDR3 is 15 residues. Drawing the rest from reference TRBV11-2 and TRBJ1-5, the complete variable domain is EAGVAQSPRYKIIEKRQSVAFWCNPISGHATLYWYQQILGQGPKLLIQFQNNGVVDDSQLPKDRFSAERLKGVDSTLKIQPAKLEDSAVYLCASSLDPGSNQPQHFGDGTRLSIL.

The V call is TRBV5-1, the J call TRBJ2-5; D uncertain. CDR3 length: 14 residues. V was shortened by 4 bases and J by 2 bases, with 12 bases between the two germline ends. Germline CDR1 and CDR2: SGHRS and YFSETQ. CDR3 protein: CASSLTELQETQYF. CDR3 nucleotides: TGCGCCAGCAGCCTAACCGAGCTACAAGAGACCCAGTACTTC.

This chain joins TRBV7-2 and TRBJ2-3; 8 bases align to TRBD2. Germline V gene sequence: CDR1 SGHTA, CDR2 FQGNSA. J was trimmed by 1 base and V by 2 bases; bases with no gene match: 8. CDR3 length equals 17 residues. The CDR3, as DNA: TGTGCCAGCAGCTTAAGCGGGGGTGGCAGTCGCACAGATACGCAGTATTTT. Translated, it gives CASSLSGGGSRTDTQYF.

V is TRBV12-5 and J is TRBJ2-1, with 13 bases identical to TRBD2. CDR3 length: 14 amino acids. With V trimmed by 8 bases and J by 3 bases, 1 base remained unmatched. Germline CDR1 is LGHNT and CDR2 is FRNRAP. This CDR3 reads CASRLAGGYNEQFF. The CDR3 nucleotides read TGTGCTAGTCGACTAGCGGGGGGCTACAATGAGCAGTTCTTC.

The gene calls are TRBV7-2 and TRBJ1-1; a weak D match, TRBD1 (5 bases). V was shortened by 3 bases and J by 1 base, with 9 bases between the two germline ends. This CDR3 has 14 residues. Germline assignment: CDR1 SGHTA and CDR2 FQGNSA. For the CDR3, the DNA is TGTGCCAGCAGCTTGGGGGGGACGAACACTGAAGCTTTCTTT. It codes for CASSLGGTNTEAFF.

This clone has only one observation. This sequence joins TRBV4-2 and TRBJ2-7, with D possibly matching TRBD1 (5 bases). The CDR3 has 16 amino acids. Trimming left V 0 bases short and J 0 bases short, with 12 bases between. Looked up from germline, CDR1 is LGHNA and CDR2 is YNFKEQ. DNA of the CDR3: TGTGCCAGCAGCCAAGAGAGGACAAGGAGCTCCTACGAGCAGTACTTC. Translating it yields CASSQERTRSSYEQYF.

The chain couples TRBV7-2 to TRBJ1-1; D perhaps matches TRBD1 (6 bases). This CDR3 contains 14 residues. From germline, CDR1 is SGHTA and CDR2 FQGNSA. The V and J ends lost 6 bases and 4 bases respectively, with 15 bases between them. The CDR3 protein is CASRVTGRGTEAFF. CDR3 sequence (DNA): TGTGCCAGCAGGGTAACAGGGAGGGGCACTGAAGCTTTCTTT.

The chain employs TRBV7-7 and TRBJ2-7; TRBD1 matches 7 bases. The CDR3 spans 14 residues. CDR1 and CDR2 from the germline V gene are SSHAT and FNYEAQ (reference sequence). J lost 2 bases, V lost 3 bases, and 4 bases had no gene match. CDR3 region: CASSLGTGAYEQYF. CDR3 in DNA: TGTGCCAGCAGCTTGGGAACAGGGGCCTACGAGCAGTACTTC.